A selection of T cell receptor beta chains follows, all from one sample in a study of CD8 T cells in Susac syndrome. One entry per CDR3 protein, called by TCRdb with MiXCR from the immunoSEQ multiplex PCR reads. The repertoire holds 200,000 to 250,000 distinct CDR3 sequences, with about 95% as singletons. The sample taken for sequencing was CD4+ T cells from PBMCs. The receptors come from a human donor with multiple sclerosis. Both conserved end residues are part of each CDR3. D genes are given only for firm matches. Size is stated for part of the rows, as once, few or many counts, or as a class when the clone is expanded.

v_gene: TRBV28
j_gene: TRBJ1-5
abundance: .
d_gene: TRBD1
CDR3nt: TGTGCCAGCAGCATCACTCCAGGGGGGAATCAGCCCCAGCATTTT
CDR3aa: CASSITPGGNQPQHF

v_gene: TRBV18
j_gene: TRBJ2-7
abundance: .
d_gene: TRBD1
CDR3nt: TGTGCCAGCTCAGGGACAGGGACGACCTACGAGCAGTACTTC
CDR3aa: CASSGTGTTYEQYF

v_gene: TRBV29-1
j_gene: TRBJ2-3
abundance: .
d_gene: .
CDR3nt: TGCAGCGTTGAAGATGGCCGCCTTAGCACAGATACGCAGTATTTT
CDR3aa: CSVEDGRLSTDTQYF

v_gene: TRBV30
j_gene: TRBJ2-5
abundance: .
d_gene: .
CDR3nt: TGTGCCTGGAGCGGTGGGTGGGAGACCCAGTACTTC
CDR3aa: CAWSGGWETQYF

v_gene: TRBV7-2
j_gene: TRBJ1-1
abundance: .
d_gene: TRBD1
CDR3nt: TGTGCCAGCGCACAGGGGGCCGGCACTGAAGCTTTCTTT
CDR3aa: CASAQGAGTEAFF

v_gene: TRBV7-9
j_gene: TRBJ1-5
abundance: few
d_gene: .
CDR3nt: TGTGCCAGCAGCCTGGCGGGGGATTCCAATCAGCCCCAGCATTTT
CDR3aa: CASSLAGDSNQPQHF

v_gene: TRBV20-1
j_gene: TRBJ2-7
abundance: .
d_gene: TRBD1
CDR3nt: TGCAGTGCTAGGGACAGGGGAGGCTACGAGCAGTACTTC
CDR3aa: CSARDRGGYEQYF

v_gene: TRBV15
j_gene: TRBJ1-2
abundance: .
d_gene: .
CDR3nt: TGTGCCACCAGCAGAAACCCCCGGACAGACAATACTAACTATGGCTACACCTTC
CDR3aa: CATSRNPRTDNTNYGYTF

v_gene: TRBV28
j_gene: TRBJ2-1
abundance: .
d_gene: TRBD2
CDR3nt: TGTGCCAGCAGACCCCTAGCGGGAGACTCCTACAATGAGCAGTTCTTC
CDR3aa: CASRPLAGDSYNEQFF

v_gene: TRBV6-6
j_gene: TRBJ2-7
abundance: .
d_gene: .
CDR3nt: TGTGCCAGCAGTTACTCGGCGGCTTCCTACGAGCAGTACTTC
CDR3aa: CASSYSAASYEQYF

v_gene: TRBV29-1
j_gene: TRBJ2-4
abundance: .
d_gene: .
CDR3nt: TGCAGCGTGAACGATGCCAAAAACATTCAGTACTTC
CDR3aa: CSVNDAKNIQYF

v_gene: TRBV9
j_gene: TRBJ1-2
abundance: .
d_gene: .
CDR3nt: TGTGCCAGCAGCGTAGAGGGGCACTATGGCTACACCTTC
CDR3aa: CASSVEGHYGYTF

v_gene: TRBV20-1
j_gene: TRBJ2-3
abundance: .
d_gene: TRBD2
CDR3nt: TGCAGTGCTAGCAGGTCTAGCGGGGTGCGCACAGATACGCAGTATTTT
CDR3aa: CSASRSSGVRTDTQYF

v_gene: TRBV18
j_gene: TRBJ2-3
abundance: once
d_gene: TRBD2
CDR3nt: TGTGCCAGCTCACCAGGACTAGCGGGTAACACAGATACGCAGTATTTT
CDR3aa: CASSPGLAGNTDTQYF

v_gene: TRBV25-1
j_gene: TRBJ2-7
abundance: .
d_gene: .
CDR3nt: TGTGCCAGCAAGGGCGGAACAGGGAGGAGATACTCCTACGAGCAGTACTTC
CDR3aa: CASKGGTGRRYSYEQYF

v_gene: TRBV20-1
j_gene: TRBJ1-6
abundance: .
d_gene: TRBD1
CDR3nt: TGCAGTGCTAGAGATAGCAGGGGGCTAGATAATTCACCCCTCCACTTT
CDR3aa: CSARDSRGLDNSPLHF

v_gene: TRBV9
j_gene: TRBJ2-3
abundance: .
d_gene: .
CDR3nt: TGTGCCAGCAGCGTAGAGGGACCTAGTACGCAGTATTTT
CDR3aa: CASSVEGPSTQYF

v_gene: TRBV29-1
j_gene: TRBJ2-1
abundance: once
d_gene: TRBD1
CDR3nt: TGCAGCGTACGTGGACAGGGGGCAAACAATGAGCAGTTCTTC
CDR3aa: CSVRGQGANNEQFF

v_gene: TRBV10-2
j_gene: TRBJ2-3
abundance: .
d_gene: .
CDR3nt: TGCGCCAGCACGGGCACAGATACGCAGTATTTT
CDR3aa: CASTGTDTQYF

v_gene: TRBV12-3/TRBV12-4
j_gene: TRBJ2-7
abundance: .
d_gene: .
CDR3nt: TGTGCCAGCAGTTCCGGACCGAGCGAGCAGTACTTC
CDR3aa: CASSSGPSEQYF

v_gene: TRBV20-1
j_gene: TRBJ2-5
abundance: .
d_gene: TRBD1
CDR3nt: TGCAGTGCTAGAGTATGGGACAGTCAAGAGACCCAGTACTTC
CDR3aa: CSARVWDSQETQYF

v_gene: TRBV18
j_gene: TRBJ1-6
abundance: .
d_gene: .
CDR3nt: TGTGCCAGCTCACCTGACAGGCCCCTTAATAATTCACCCCTCCACTTT
CDR3aa: CASSPDRPLNNSPLHF

v_gene: TRBV29-1
j_gene: TRBJ2-1
abundance: .
d_gene: TRBD2
CDR3nt: TGCAGCGTTGAGGGGGGGGAGCCCTTTAGCAATGAGCAGTTCTTC
CDR3aa: CSVEGGEPFSNEQFF

v_gene: TRBV29-1
j_gene: TRBJ2-2
abundance: .
d_gene: .
CDR3nt: TGCAGCGTTGATAGACAAGCCACCGGGGAGCTGTTTTTT
CDR3aa: CSVDRQATGELFF

v_gene: TRBV29-1
j_gene: TRBJ2-7
abundance: .
d_gene: TRBD1
CDR3nt: TGCAGCGCCGGGACAGGGGCGCGGGAGCAGTACTTC
CDR3aa: CSAGTGAREQYF

v_gene: TRBV20-1
j_gene: TRBJ2-3
abundance: .
d_gene: .
CDR3nt: TGCAGTGCTAGAGGTGGCGCAGATACGCAGTATTTT
CDR3aa: CSARGGADTQYF

v_gene: TRBV20-1
j_gene: TRBJ2-3
abundance: .
d_gene: .
CDR3nt: TGCAGTCCAGTCACAGATACGCAGTATTTT
CDR3aa: CSPVTDTQYF

v_gene: TRBV27
j_gene: TRBJ1-1
abundance: .
d_gene: TRBD1
CDR3nt: TGTGCCAGCAGGCGAGGACAGGGGATGAACACTGAAGCTTTCTTT
CDR3aa: CASRRGQGMNTEAFF

v_gene: TRBV30
j_gene: TRBJ2-5
abundance: .
d_gene: TRBD2
CDR3nt: TGTGCCTGTGGACTAGCGTTCCAAGAGACCCAGTACTTC
CDR3aa: CACGLAFQETQYF

v_gene: TRBV29-1
j_gene: TRBJ1-1
abundance: .
d_gene: .
CDR3nt: TGCAGCGCCTCGCAGTCAGGGGTAAACACTGAAGCTTTCTTT
CDR3aa: CSASQSGVNTEAFF

v_gene: TRBV20-1
j_gene: TRBJ2-3
abundance: .
d_gene: TRBD1
CDR3nt: TGCAGTGCTAGACTAGGACAGGGTCGAGATACGCAGTATTTT
CDR3aa: CSARLGQGRDTQYF

v_gene: TRBV14
j_gene: TRBJ1-1
abundance: few
d_gene: .
CDR3nt: TGTGCCAGCAGCCAAGTTACAGGGCGCACTGAAGCTTTCTTT
CDR3aa: CASSQVTGRTEAFF

v_gene: TRBV4-1
j_gene: TRBJ2-1
abundance: .
d_gene: .
CDR3nt: TGCGCCAGCAGCCAAGTGTGGGGGGCGGTGAATGAGCAGTTCTTC
CDR3aa: CASSQVWGAVNEQFF

v_gene: TRBV28
j_gene: TRBJ2-1
abundance: .
d_gene: TRBD2
CDR3nt: TGTGCCAGCCAAGCGGGAGGGTCCGCCAATGAGCAGTTCTTC
CDR3aa: CASQAGGSANEQFF

v_gene: TRBV5-4
j_gene: TRBJ1-6
abundance: .
d_gene: .
CDR3nt: TGTGCCAGCAGCCTGGAGATAGGTTCACCCCTCCACTTT
CDR3aa: CASSLEIGSPLHF

v_gene: TRBV9
j_gene: TRBJ1-2
abundance: .
d_gene: TRBD1
CDR3nt: TGTGCCAGCAGCGTAGCTGGGACAGACCTCTATGGCTACACCTTC
CDR3aa: CASSVAGTDLYGYTF

v_gene: TRBV29-1
j_gene: TRBJ2-2
abundance: .
d_gene: .
CDR3nt: TGCAGCGTTGAACTATACACCGGGGAGCTGTTTTTT
CDR3aa: CSVELYTGELFF

v_gene: TRBV2
j_gene: TRBJ2-3
abundance: .
d_gene: .
CDR3nt: TGTGCCAGCACCATCGAGGGGGGGTATACGCAGTATTTT
CDR3aa: CASTIEGGYTQYF

v_gene: TRBV3-1
j_gene: TRBJ2-1
abundance: .
d_gene: TRBD1
CDR3nt: TGTGCCAGCAGCGCCTACAGGGGGCCCCCGAGCGGGGAGCAGTTCTTC
CDR3aa: CASSAYRGPPSGEQFF

v_gene: TRBV24-1
j_gene: TRBJ1-5
abundance: .
d_gene: .
CDR3nt: TGTGCCACCAGTGCGGGGGGCGCCCAGCCCCAGCATTTT
CDR3aa: CATSAGGAQPQHF

v_gene: TRBV30
j_gene: TRBJ1-2
abundance: .
d_gene: TRBD1
CDR3nt: TGTGCCTGGACAGGGACAGCTTTTTATGGCTACACCTTC
CDR3aa: CAWTGTAFYGYTF

v_gene: TRBV3-1
j_gene: TRBJ1-1
abundance: .
d_gene: .
CDR3nt: TGTGCCAGCAGCCACCGGACGGGGAACACTGAAGCTTTCTTT
CDR3aa: CASSHRTGNTEAFF

v_gene: TRBV4-1
j_gene: TRBJ1-2
abundance: .
d_gene: TRBD1
CDR3nt: TGCGCCAGCAGCCAAGATTTATCGAACAGGGGGGGTGGCTACACCTTC
CDR3aa: CASSQDLSNRGGGYTF

v_gene: TRBV6-1
j_gene: TRBJ2-7
abundance: .
d_gene: .
CDR3nt: TGTGCCAGCAGAAGCTCATGGGACGTCGCCTACGAGCAGTACTTC
CDR3aa: CASRSSWDVAYEQYF

v_gene: TRBV30
j_gene: TRBJ2-1
abundance: .
d_gene: .
CDR3nt: TGTGCCTGGCGAACAAGCGGAGCAGGTAATGAGCAGTTCTTC
CDR3aa: CAWRTSGAGNEQFF

v_gene: TRBV20-1
j_gene: TRBJ2-7
abundance: .
d_gene: TRBD2
CDR3nt: TGCAGTGCTAGGGACCCCGGGACTAGTTCCTACGAGCAGTACTTC
CDR3aa: CSARDPGTSSYEQYF

v_gene: TRBV5-1
j_gene: TRBJ1-2
abundance: .
d_gene: .
CDR3nt: TGCGCCAGCAGCTCGGCGGGAGTGTATGGGTACACCTTC
CDR3aa: CASSSAGVYGYTF

v_gene: TRBV30
j_gene: TRBJ2-2
abundance: .
d_gene: .
CDR3nt: TGTGCCTGGAGTGTACGGCAGGGGGAGCTGTTTTTT
CDR3aa: CAWSVRQGELFF

v_gene: TRBV6-5
j_gene: TRBJ2-5
abundance: .
d_gene: .
CDR3nt: TGTGCCAGCAGTTACTGGGCGGAGGGGAAAGAGACCCAGTACTTC
CDR3aa: CASSYWAEGKETQYF

v_gene: TRBV7-9
j_gene: TRBJ2-7
abundance: .
d_gene: .
CDR3nt: TGTGCCAGCAGCTTAGGAGTCGCTGAGCAGTACTTC
CDR3aa: CASSLGVAEQYF

v_gene: TRBV3-1
j_gene: TRBJ1-6
abundance: .
d_gene: TRBD1
CDR3nt: TGTGCCAGCAGCCTTCGGGACAGGGGTAATTCACCCCTCCACTTT
CDR3aa: CASSLRDRGNSPLHF